Detailed here is one T cell receptor (beta chain). The antigen is undetermined. CDR1 MNHEY and CDR2 SVGAGI come from the germline V gene. Trimming took off 6 bases at V and 3 bases at J, with 11 bases between the two ends. The CDR3 is 14 amino acids. TCRdb itself ran the reads through MiXCR, one entry per CDR3 protein. The table lists approximately 990,000 distinct CDR3 sequences, roughly 30% of them singletons. This entry comes from a study of T cell repertoires in cytomegalovirus infection. Across the study: Newly reported HLA-C-restricted and thoroughly characterized HLA-B-restricted CMV epitopes were employed. An indication of both CMV infection and matching HLA type came from public TCR beta signatures.

The rearrangement links TRBV6-5 to TRBJ1-4; D ambiguous. The sample consisted of cultured CD8+ T cells from PBMCs, taken from culture after CMV antigen stimulation. This clonotype was sampled from a human donor in good health (CMV status not recorded). Some clones in this sample may be carry-over from other donors' samples. The CDR3 DNA is TGTGCCAGCAGGACGGGGAGTGCTAATGAAAAACTGTTTTTT. Protein sequence: CASRTGSANEKLFF.